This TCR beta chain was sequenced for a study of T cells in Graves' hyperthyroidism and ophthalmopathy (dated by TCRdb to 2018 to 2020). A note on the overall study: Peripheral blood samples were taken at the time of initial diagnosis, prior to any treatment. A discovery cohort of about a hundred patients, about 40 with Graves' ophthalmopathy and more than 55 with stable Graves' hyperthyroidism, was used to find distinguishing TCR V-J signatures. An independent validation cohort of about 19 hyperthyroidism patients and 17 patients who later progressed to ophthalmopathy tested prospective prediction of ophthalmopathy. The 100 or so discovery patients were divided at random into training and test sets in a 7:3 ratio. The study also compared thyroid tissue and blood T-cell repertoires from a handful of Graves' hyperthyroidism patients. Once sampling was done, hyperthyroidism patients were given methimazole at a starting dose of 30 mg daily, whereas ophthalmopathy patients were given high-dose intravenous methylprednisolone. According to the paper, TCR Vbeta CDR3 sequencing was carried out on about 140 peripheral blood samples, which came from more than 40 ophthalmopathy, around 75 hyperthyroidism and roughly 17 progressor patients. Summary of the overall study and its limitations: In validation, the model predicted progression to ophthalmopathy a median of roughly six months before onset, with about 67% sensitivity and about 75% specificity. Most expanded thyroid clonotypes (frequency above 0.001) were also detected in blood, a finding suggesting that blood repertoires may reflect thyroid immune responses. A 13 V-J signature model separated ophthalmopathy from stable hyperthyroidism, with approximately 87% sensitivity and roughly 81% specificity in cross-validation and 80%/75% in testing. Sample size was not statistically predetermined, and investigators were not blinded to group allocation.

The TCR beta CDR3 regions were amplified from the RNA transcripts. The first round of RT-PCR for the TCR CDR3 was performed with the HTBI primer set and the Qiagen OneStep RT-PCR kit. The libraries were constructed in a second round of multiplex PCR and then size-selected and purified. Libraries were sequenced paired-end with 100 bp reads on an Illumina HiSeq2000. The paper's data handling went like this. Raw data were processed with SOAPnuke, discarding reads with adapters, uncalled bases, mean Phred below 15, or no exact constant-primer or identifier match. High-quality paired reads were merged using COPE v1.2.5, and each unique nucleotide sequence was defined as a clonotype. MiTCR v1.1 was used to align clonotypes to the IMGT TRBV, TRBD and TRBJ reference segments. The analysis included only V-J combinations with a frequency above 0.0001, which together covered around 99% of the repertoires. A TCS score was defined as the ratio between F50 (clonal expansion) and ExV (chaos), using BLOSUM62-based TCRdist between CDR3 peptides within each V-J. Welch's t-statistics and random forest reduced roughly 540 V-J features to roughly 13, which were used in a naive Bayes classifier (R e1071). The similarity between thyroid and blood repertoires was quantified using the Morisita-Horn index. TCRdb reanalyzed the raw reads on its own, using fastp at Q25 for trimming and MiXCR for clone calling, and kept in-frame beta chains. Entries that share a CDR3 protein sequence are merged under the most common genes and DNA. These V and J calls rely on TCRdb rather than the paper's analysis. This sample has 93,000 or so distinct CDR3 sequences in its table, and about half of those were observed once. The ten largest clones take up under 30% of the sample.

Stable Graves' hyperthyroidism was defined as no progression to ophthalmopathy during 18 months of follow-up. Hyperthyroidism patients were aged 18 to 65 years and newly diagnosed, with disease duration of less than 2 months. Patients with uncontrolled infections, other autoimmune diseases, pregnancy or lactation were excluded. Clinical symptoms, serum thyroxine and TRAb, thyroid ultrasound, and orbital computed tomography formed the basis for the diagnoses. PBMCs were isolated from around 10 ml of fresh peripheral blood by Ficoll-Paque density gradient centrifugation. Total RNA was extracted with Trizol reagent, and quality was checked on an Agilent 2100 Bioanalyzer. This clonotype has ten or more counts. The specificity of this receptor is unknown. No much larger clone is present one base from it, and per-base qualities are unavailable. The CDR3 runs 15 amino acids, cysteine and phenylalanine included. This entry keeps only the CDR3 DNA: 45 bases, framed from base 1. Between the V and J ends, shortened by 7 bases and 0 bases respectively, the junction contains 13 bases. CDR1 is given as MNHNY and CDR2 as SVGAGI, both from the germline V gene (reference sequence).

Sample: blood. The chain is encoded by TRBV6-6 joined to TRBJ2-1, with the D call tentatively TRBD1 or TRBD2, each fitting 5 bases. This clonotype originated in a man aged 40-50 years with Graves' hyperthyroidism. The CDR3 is CASKRDASSYNEQFF. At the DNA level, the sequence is TGTGCCAGCAAACGGGACGCCAGCTCCTACAATGAGCAGTTCTTC.